This T cell receptor (beta chain) was captured in a study of T-cell memory formation after mild COVID-19. Employing constant-segment primers, 5'RACE generated TCR alpha and TCR beta cDNA libraries bearing sample barcodes and UMIs. MiXCR, applied by TCRdb to the 5' RACE reads, yields one record per CDR3 protein. The data hold more than 450,000 distinct CDR3 sequences, with more than 15% observed a single time. Comments on this clonotype: Its specificity is unknown.

The study's findings and limits: Day 15 to 85 contractors were CD4/CD8 balanced; later expanders leaned CD4+. CD4+ contracting clones lay mainly in CM and EM, CD8+ ones in EMRA.

The trim removed 8 bases at V and 8 bases at J, leaving 9 bases unmatched. The germline CDR1 and CDR2 sequences are SNHLY and FYNNEI. CDR3 length equals 13 residues. This clonotype was obtained from an adult woman who had mild COVID-19 (a few samples of this study predate the infection). Cell type and time point are not known. The rearrangement links TRBV2 to TRBJ1-5; 7 bases are shared with TRBD1. The sequenced sample consisted of PBMCs or a T cell subset sorted from them (not recorded which). This CDR3 reads CASSDRAGEPQHF. CDR3 nucleotide sequence: TGTGCCAGCTCCGACAGGGCCGGGGAGCCCCAGCATTTT.